This TCR beta chain emerged from a study of Tregs in tolerant kidney transplant recipients. General observations from the study: Tolerant patients' donor-specific Tregs expanded beyond overall Tregs, suggesting antigen-driven growth. No direct test of biological reproducibility was done here.

Concerning this clone: The antigen is unknown. The CDR3 end is not reached by the read, which stops 3 residues before it; the germline J gene fills it in.

The CDR3 has 16 residues. Trimming shortened V by 5 bases and J by 3 bases, and 18 bases separated the two germline ends. Germline lookup yields CDR1 LNHDA and CDR2 SQIVND (reference sequence). Unstimulated Tregs (CD4+CD25+CD127-) and CD4+CD25- non-Tregs were sorted from PBMCs. Assay used: immunoSEQ multiplex PCR; TCRdb lists only in-frame clones, some missing. This listing includes about 48,000 clones. The origin of this receptor is a human donor who received a combined kidney and bone marrow transplant. Sequenced material: CD4+ T cells from blood, taken before the transplant. The rearrangement links TRBV19 to TRBJ2-3; D is possibly TRBD2 (5 bases). CDR3 loop: CASSPVSGRGTDTQYF. The part of the CDR3 DNA that was read is TGTGCCAGTAGTCCCGTTTCGGGGAGAGGTACAGATACG.